Detailed here is one T cell receptor beta chain. The data belong to a study of blood T cell repertoires in COVID-19. Study-wide context: PBMCs, B-cell-depleted T cells, or T cells provided the cDNA or gDNA that made up the material.

CDR1 and CDR2 from the germline V gene are SGHNT and YYREEE (reference sequence). Trimming cost V 4 bases and J 6 bases; bases outside gene matches: 9. The CDR3 totals 14 residues. Generated by immunoSEQ multiplex PCR, the TCRdb table keeps only in-frame clones and is missing some. Found here are around 30,000 clones, around 77% of them singletons; the top ten hold around 15%. Sequencing input: peripheral blood. The source of this sequence is a human donor in a cohort sampled during active COVID-19. The gene calls are TRBV5-4 and TRBJ2-7; 8 bases are shared with TRBD2. The CDR3 loop reads CASSPRGGSGEQYF. CDR3 DNA sequence: TGTGCCAGCAGCCCCCGGGGGGGGTCTGGCGAGCAGTACTTC.